This T cell receptor beta chain was obtained from a study of blood T cells in healthy people across ages. Caucasian individuals from Russia who were healthy and aged about 6 to 95 acted as donors. Each sample gave at least 6 million isolated PBMCs. General study results and limits: Unsorted PBMC material precluded a definitive naive versus antigen-experienced comparison.

Next came a second PCR, run for 7 to 11 cycles, which used a sample-barcoded 5' primer along with a J-beta primer mix. Tagging of each cDNA molecule was performed by a template-switch adaptor with 12 random nucleotides. TCRdb re-called the 5' RACE reads with MiXCR, one entry per CDR3 protein. The sample has fewer than 950,000 distinct CDR3 sequences; 30% to 45% are singletons. About this clonotype: Its specificity is not known.

The CDR3 runs to 17 residues. V was pared by 5 bases and J by 4 bases, with 15 bases of the junction left unmatched. CDR1 MNHEY and CDR2 SMNVEV come from the germline V gene (reference sequence). Source material: blood. The V gene is TRBV27, the J gene TRBJ1-1; 8 bases fit TRBD1. This clonotype originated in a man younger than 35 in good health. The CDR3 loop reads CASSIAGGRGRVTEAFF. CDR3 DNA: TGTGCCAGCAGTATAGCCGGGGGCAGGGGGCGCGTCACTGAAGCTTTCTTT.